This record concerns one T cell receptor beta chain sequence. Its antigen is still unknown. The CDR3 numbers 13 residues from cysteine through phenylalanine. Of the read, only the CDR3 DNA is kept; its 39 bases are in frame from base 1. Trimming takes 5 bases off V and 12 bases off J; junction bases not matched to a gene: 6. The germline V gene specifies SGHTA as CDR1 and FQGTGA as CDR2. The time point label, as the study defines it: baseline before first vaccination. Samples from vaccinated people were obtained from the UK trials COV001 and COV002, which included a single-blind randomized controlled phase 2/3 trial of AZD1222 (ChAdOx1 nCoV-19) in healthy adults. Trial participant PBMC samples were collected at day 0 and day 28 after the second dose for TCRbeta chain sequencing. This entry belongs to a study of T cell responses to AZD1222 COVID-19 vaccine (dated by TCRdb to 2020 to 2022). With respect to the entire study: TCR sequencing covered more than 230 trial participants: around 210 given two doses of AZD1222 and approximately 26 given two doses of MenACWY control vaccine. Trial participants were enrolled by age into 18-55, 56-69 and 70-plus year subgroups, with approximately 150, 28 and 58 TCR-sequenced participants respectively. Broad study findings and their caveats: CD4 TCRs associated with the vaccine covered the entire spike protein, and the dominant responses were in regions 160-218 and 743-854. The 56-69-year group was small, and its depth increase did not reach significance, likely because of low power. No day 14 peak-response samples were available, so repertoires were characterized only after the peak T cell response. Reportedly, almost half of the unique spike-specific TCRs recognized epitopes lying outside the regions that are mutated in the B.1.351 and B.1.1.7 variants. A significant rise in spike-specific TCR breadth and depth was observed after two AZD1222 doses relative to day 0 and relative to MenACWY recipients. Most participants were white British and females outnumbered males, and the authors suggested that clonal diversity may have been underestimated. Only six AZD1222 recipients were SARS-CoV-2 seropositive at baseline, limiting conclusions about previously exposed vaccinees.

The CDR3 regions of human TCRbeta chains were analyzed by immunosequencing. In the paper's pipeline: Repertoire TCRs were checked for matches against a reference library of SARS-CoV-2-specific TCRs that had been generated using the MIRA antigen-specificity platform. Breadth meant the fraction of unique TCRs that were SARS-CoV-2-associated, whereas depth meant the fraction of total T cells that were SARS-CoV-2-associated. Using the MIRA data, each spike-specific TCR was mapped to the spike region that the TCR reacts to and placed in a CD4 or CD8 class. Log10-transformed breadth and depth values were compared by one-way ANOVA with Sidak's multiple comparisons tests. Entries here come from immuneACCESS through TCRdb and include only in-frame sequences with V and J called. Some clones fail to appear in such tables; in the studies checked, an unresolved V gene covers under half of the shortfall, and the cause of the remainder is unknown. That table furnishes V, J and clone size, whereas the DNA furnished D and trimming. The sample's records list about 140,000 clones. Clones ranked in the top ten supply about 2.3% of the sample.

The rearranged segments are TRBV7-3 and TRBJ2-6; TRBD1 agrees with 8 junctional bases. The sequence derives from an adult in good health. Sample: peripheral blood. The CDR3 protein: CASSPGGHPVLTF. The base sequence is TGTGCCAGCAGCCCAGGGGGCCATCCCGTCCTGACTTTC.